Shown below are 3 T cell receptor beta chains from a single sample sequenced in a study of cytomegalovirus exposure and HLA in healthy donors. The PCR made use of 60 Vbeta and 13 Jbeta primers. TCRdb's copy holds only in-frame clones and misses some; the assay was immunoSEQ multiplex PCR. The table records 100,000 to 150,000 clones, roughly 80% of them present only once. The sequenced sample consisted of PBMCs. These receptors all stem from a female donor in good health and CMV-seropositive.

The genes are TRBV18 and TRBJ1-3; D is undetermined. CDR3 length: 15 residues. V lost 6 bases, J lost 3 bases, and 15 bases lay in between. Germline CDR1 is KGHSH and CDR2 is LQKENI. For the CDR3, the DNA is TGTGCCAGCTCCCCTTCCGGGGTCGATGGAAACACCATATATTTT. It is translated as CASSPSGVDGNTIYF.

The chain recombines TRBV7-9 with TRBJ2-3; D unclear. In germline, CDR1 is SEHNR, CDR2 FQNEAQ (reference sequence). This CDR3 region has 14 residues. Trimming removed 5 bases from V and 3 bases from J, with 12 bases in between. CDR3: CASSLITTTDTQYF. The CDR3 DNA sequence: TGTGCCAGCAGCCTTATTACAACGACAGATACGCAGTATTTT.

This clone occurred a few times. The chain employs TRBV5-4 and TRBJ2-4; TRBD1 agrees at 8 bases. The V gene end was trimmed by 3 bases and the J gene end by 2 bases; junction bases not matched to a gene: 7. Germline V gene sequence: CDR1 SGHNT, CDR2 YYREEE (reference sequence). There are 16 residues in the CDR3. DNA for the CDR3: TGTGCCAGCAGCTCTGGACAGGGAAGGACCAAAAACATTCAGTACTTC. Translating gives CASSSGQGRTKNIQYF.